This TCR beta chain was identified during a study of Graves' ophthalmopathy and Graves' hyperthyroidism. Germline V lookup: CDR1 SQVTM, CDR2 ANQGSEA. The CDR3 is 14 amino acids. After removal of 7 bases from V and 2 bases from J, the junction contained 7 bases not matched to a gene. Study-wide results and limits: Ophthalmopathy progression cases were predicted by the model with approximately 66% sensitivity and 72.22% specificity.

Comment on this clonotype: Its antigen is not known.

Other autoimmune diseases, uncontrolled infections, pregnancy or lactation led to the exclusion of patients. Diagnosis used clinical symptoms, serum thyroxine, TRAb, thyroid ultrasound and orbital computed tomography. TCR beta CDR3 amplification used RNA transcripts. HTBI primers were employed in first-round RT-PCR, then a second-round multiplex PCR followed. TCRdb independently ran MiXCR on the multiplex PCR reads; one entry per CDR3 protein. The data show about 740,000 distinct CDR3 sequences, approximately 40% seen once. This chain joins TRBV29-1 and TRBJ1-4, with 7 bases that match TRBD1. Sequencing was performed on peripheral blood. The origin of this receptor is an adult man with Graves' ophthalmopathy. The CDR3 region is CSAKTGRTNEKLFF. CDR3 nucleotide sequence: TGCAGCGCAAAGACAGGGCGCACTAATGAAAAACTGTTTTTT.